This T cell receptor (beta chain) was retrieved from a study of beta chain features in type 1 diabetes. Whole-study results and caveats: Type 1 diabetes patients had moderately but significantly shorter TCRB CDR3s in all four CD4+ subsets.

The sequenced template was cDNA made from the entire isolated RNA. The assay was immunoSEQ multiplex PCR, and TCRdb's table has in-frame clones only and misses some. The data hold about 170,000 clones, with less than 10% observed a single time. The sample holds a few counts of this clone. Its antigen is currently unknown. CDR3 size: 14 residues. V lost 5 bases and J lost 5; bases outside the gene matches: 7. Per the germline V gene, CDR1 is SEHNR and CDR2 is FQNEAQ (reference sequence). Sample: central memory CD4+ T cells from blood. The J gene is TRBJ1-1, the V gene TRBV7-9; TRBD1 matches 8 bases. This TCR came from a young man with type 1 diabetes. CDR3 amino acids: CASSATGGGTEAFF. CDR3 DNA sequence: TGTGCCAGCAGCGCAACAGGGGGAGGGACTGAAGCTTTCTTT.